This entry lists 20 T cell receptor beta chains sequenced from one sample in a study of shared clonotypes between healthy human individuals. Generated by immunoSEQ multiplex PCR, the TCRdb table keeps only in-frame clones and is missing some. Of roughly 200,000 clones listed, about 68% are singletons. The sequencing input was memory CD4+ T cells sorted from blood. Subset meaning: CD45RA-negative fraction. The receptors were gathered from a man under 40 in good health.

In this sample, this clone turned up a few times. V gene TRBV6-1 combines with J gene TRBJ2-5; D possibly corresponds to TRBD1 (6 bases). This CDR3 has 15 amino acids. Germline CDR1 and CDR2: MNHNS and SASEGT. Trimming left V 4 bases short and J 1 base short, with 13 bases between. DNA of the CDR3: TGTGCCAGCAGTGTATGGGTGGGGGCCCAAGAGACCCAGTACTTC. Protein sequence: CASSVWVGAQETQYF.

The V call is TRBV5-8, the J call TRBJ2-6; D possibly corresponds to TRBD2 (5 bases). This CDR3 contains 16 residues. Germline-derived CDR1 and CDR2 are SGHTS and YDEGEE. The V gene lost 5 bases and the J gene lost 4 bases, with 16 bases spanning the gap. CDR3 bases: TGTGCCAGCAGGGTTCGTGGATGGAGGGGGGCCAACGTCCTGACTTTC. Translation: CASRVRGWRGANVLTF.

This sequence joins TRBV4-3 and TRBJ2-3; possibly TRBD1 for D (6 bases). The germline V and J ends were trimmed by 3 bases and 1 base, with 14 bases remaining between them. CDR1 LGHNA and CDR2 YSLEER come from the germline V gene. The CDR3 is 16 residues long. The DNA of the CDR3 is TGCGCCAGCAGCCATCGGACAGAGGGGGGCACAGATACGCAGTATTTT. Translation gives CASSHRTEGGTDTQYF.

The CDR3 coding sequence is TGTGCCAGCAGCCCCCCCCGTGTTTACAGGGGAGTAACTCAACCGCCCGGGGAGCTGTTTTTT. This encodes CASSPPRVYRGVTQPPGELFF. This chain connects TRBV21-1 to TRBJ2-2; the D call TRBD1 from the table was never checked on the DNA. TRBV21-1 is marked as a pseudogene. The CDR3 covers 21 residues.

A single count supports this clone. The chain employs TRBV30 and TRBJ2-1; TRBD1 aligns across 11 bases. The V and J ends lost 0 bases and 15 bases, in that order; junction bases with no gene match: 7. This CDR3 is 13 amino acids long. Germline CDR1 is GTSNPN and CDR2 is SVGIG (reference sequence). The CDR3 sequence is CAWSVQGDRGGFF. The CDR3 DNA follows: TGTGCCTGGAGTGTACAAGGGGACAGGGGGGGGTTCTTC.

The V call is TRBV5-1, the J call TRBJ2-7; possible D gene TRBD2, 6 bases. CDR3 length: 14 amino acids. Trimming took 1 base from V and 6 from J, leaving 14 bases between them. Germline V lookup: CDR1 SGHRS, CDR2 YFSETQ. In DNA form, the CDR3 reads TGCGCCAGCAGCTTGTTAGGTGGGGGGAGCGAGCAGTACTTC. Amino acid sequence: CASSLLGGGSEQYF.

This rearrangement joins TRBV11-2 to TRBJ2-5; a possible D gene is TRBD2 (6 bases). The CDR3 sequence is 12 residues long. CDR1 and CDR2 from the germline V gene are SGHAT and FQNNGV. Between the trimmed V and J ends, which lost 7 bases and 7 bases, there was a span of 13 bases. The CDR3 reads CASTLGGGTQYF. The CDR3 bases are TGTGCCAGCACCCTCGGGGGTGGGACCCAGTACTTC.

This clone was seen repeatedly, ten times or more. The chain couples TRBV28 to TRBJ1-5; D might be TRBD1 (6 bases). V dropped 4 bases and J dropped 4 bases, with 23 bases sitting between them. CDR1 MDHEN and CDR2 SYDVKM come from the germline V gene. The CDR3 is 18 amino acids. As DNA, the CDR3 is TGTGCCAGCAGTTGGCCCCCGAGGGGGAGCAGGAATAATCAGCCCCAGCATTTT. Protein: CASSWPPRGSRNNQPQHF. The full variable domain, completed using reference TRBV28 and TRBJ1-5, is DVKVTQSSRYLVKRTGEKVFLECVQDMDHENMFWYRQDPGLGLRLIYFSYDVKMKEKGDIPEGYSVSREKKERFSLILESASTNQTSMYLCASSWPPRGSRNNQPQHFGDGTRLSIL.

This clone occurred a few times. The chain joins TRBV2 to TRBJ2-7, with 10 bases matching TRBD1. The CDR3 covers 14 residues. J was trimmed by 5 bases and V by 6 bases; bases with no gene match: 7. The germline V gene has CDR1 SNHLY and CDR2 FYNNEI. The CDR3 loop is CASRLGQGSDEQYF. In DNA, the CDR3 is TGTGCCAGCAGATTGGGACAGGGGTCTGACGAGCAGTACTTC.

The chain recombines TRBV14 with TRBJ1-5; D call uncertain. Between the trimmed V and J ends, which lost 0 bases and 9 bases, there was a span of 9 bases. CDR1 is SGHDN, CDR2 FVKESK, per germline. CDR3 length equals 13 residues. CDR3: CASSQDTTRPQHF. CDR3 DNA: TGTGCCAGCAGCCAAGATACGACGAGGCCCCAGCATTTT.

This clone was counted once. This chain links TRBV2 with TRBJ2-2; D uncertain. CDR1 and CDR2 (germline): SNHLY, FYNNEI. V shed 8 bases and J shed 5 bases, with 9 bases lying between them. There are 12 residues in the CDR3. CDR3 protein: CASGRFTGELFF. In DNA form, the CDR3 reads TGTGCCAGCGGAAGGTTTACCGGGGAGCTGTTTTTT. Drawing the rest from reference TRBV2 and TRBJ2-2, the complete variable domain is EPEVTQTPSHQVTQMGQEVILRCVPISNHLYFYWYRQILGQKVEFLVSFYNNEISEKSEIFDDQFSVERPDGSNFTLKIRSTKLEDSAMYFCASGRFTGELFFGEGSRLTVL.

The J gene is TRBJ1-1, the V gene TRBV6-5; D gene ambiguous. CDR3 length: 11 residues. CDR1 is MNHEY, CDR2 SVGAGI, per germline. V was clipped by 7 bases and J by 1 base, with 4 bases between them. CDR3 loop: CASTPNTEAFF. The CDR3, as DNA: TGTGCCAGCACGCCGAACACTGAAGCTTTCTTT.

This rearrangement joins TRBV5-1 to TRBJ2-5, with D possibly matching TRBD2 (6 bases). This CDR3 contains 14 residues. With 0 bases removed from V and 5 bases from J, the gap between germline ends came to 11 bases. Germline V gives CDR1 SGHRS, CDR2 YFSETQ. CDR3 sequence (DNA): TGCGCCAGCAGCTTGGATCCTGGGGGGGAGACCCAGTACTTC. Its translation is CASSLDPGGETQYF.

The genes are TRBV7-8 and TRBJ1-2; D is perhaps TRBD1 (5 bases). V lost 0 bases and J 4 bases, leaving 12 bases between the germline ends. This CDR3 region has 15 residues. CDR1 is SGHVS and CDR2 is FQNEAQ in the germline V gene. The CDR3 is CASSLAQGFSYGYTF. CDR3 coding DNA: TGTGCCAGCAGCTTAGCGCAGGGCTTCTCCTATGGCTACACCTTC. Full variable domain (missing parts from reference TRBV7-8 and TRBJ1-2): GAGVSQSPRYKVAKRGQDVALRCDPISGHVSLFWYQQALGQGPEFLTYFQNEAQLDKSGLPSDRFFAERPEGSVSTLKIQRTQQEDSAVYLCASSLAQGFSYGYTFGSGTRLTVV.

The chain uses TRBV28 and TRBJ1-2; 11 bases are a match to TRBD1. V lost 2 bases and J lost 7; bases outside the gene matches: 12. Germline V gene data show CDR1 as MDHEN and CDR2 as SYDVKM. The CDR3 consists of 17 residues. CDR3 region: CASSLPGQGVLRGGYTF. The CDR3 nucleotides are TGTGCCAGCAGTTTACCGGGACAGGGGGTTCTTCGAGGTGGCTACACCTTC.

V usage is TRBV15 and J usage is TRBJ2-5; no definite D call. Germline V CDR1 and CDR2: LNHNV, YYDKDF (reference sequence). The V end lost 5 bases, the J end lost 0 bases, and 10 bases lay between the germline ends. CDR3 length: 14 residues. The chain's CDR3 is CATSPTANQETQYF. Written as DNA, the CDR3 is TGTGCCACCAGCCCCACAGCAAACCAAGAGACCCAGTACTTC. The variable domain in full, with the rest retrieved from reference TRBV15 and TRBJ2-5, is DAMVIQNPRYQVTQFGKPVTLSCSQTLNHNVMYWYQQKSSQAPKLLFHYYDKDFNNEADTPDNFQSRRPNTSFCFLDIRSPGLGDTAMYLCATSPTANQETQYFGPGTRLLVL.

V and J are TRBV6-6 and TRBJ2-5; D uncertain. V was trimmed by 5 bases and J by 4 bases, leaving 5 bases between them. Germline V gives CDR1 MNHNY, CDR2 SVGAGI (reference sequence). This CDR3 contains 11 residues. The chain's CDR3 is CASSTGETQYF. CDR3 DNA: TGTGCCAGCAGTACCGGAGAGACCCAGTACTTC.

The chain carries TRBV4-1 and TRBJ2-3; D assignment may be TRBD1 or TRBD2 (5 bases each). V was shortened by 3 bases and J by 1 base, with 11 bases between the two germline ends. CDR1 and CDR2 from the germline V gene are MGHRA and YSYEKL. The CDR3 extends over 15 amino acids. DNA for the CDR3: TGCGCCAGCAGCCAGGAGGACACGGGCACAGATACGCAGTATTTT. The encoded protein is CASSQEDTGTDTQYF.

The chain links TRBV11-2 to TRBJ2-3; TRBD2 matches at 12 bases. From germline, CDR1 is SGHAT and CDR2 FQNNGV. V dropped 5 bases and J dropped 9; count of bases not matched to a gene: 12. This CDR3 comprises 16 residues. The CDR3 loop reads CASSQNLAGGRGTQYF. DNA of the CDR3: TGTGCCAGCAGCCAAAATCTAGCGGGGGGGCGCGGCACGCAGTATTTT. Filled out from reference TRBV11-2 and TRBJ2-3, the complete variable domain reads EAGVAQSPRYKIIEKRQSVAFWCNPISGHATLYWYQQILGQGPKLLIQFQNNGVVDDSQLPKDRFSAERLKGVDSTLKIQPAKLEDSAVYLCASSQNLAGGRGTQYFGPGTRLTVL.

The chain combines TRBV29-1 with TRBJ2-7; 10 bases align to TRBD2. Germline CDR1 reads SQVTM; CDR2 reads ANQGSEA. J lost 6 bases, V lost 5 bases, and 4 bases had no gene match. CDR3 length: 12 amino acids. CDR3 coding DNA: TGCAGCGTTTTCCGGACTAGCGGCGAGCAGTACTTC. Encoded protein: CSVFRTSGEQYF.